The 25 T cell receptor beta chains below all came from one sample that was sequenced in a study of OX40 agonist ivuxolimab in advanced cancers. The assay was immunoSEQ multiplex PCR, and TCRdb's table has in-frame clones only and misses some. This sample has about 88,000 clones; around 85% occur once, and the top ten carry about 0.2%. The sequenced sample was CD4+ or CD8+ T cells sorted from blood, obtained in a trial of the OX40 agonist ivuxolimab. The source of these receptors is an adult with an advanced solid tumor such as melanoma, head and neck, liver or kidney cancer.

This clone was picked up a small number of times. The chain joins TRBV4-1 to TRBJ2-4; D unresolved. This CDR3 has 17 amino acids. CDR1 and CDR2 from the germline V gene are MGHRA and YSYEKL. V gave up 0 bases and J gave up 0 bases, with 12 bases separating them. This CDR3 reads CASSQEPGALAKNIQYF. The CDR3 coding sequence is TGCGCCAGCAGCCAAGAACCAGGAGCCCTAGCCAAAAACATTCAGTACTTC.

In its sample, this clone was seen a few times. CDR3 residues: CSARKMLQFF. The CDR3 region has the DNA TGCAGTGCTAGAAAGATGCTACAGTTCTTC. This chain uses TRBV20-1 with TRBJ2-1; D is unresolved. The CDR3 contains 10 residues. Looked up from germline, CDR1 is DFQATT and CDR2 is SNEGSKA (reference sequence). Trimming took 2 bases from V and 13 from J, leaving 9 bases between them.

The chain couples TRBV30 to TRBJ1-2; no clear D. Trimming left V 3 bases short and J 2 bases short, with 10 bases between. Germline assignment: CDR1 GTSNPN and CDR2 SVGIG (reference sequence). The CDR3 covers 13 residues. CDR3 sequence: CAWRTDENYGYTF. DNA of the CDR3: TGTGCCTGGAGGACGGACGAAAACTATGGCTACACCTTC.

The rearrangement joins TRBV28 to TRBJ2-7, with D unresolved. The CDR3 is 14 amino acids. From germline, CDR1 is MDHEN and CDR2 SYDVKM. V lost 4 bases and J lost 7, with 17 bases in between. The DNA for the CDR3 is TGTGCCAGCAGTTCTGGCGGAACCGAACTGGAGCAGTACGTC. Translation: CASSSGGTELEQYV.

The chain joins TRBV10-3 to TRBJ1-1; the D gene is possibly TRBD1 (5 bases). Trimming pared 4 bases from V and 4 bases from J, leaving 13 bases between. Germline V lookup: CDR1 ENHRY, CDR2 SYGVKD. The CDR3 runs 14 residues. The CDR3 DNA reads TGTGCCATCAGTGGGGGGAGGGAGGGCACTGAAGCTTTCTTT. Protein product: CAISGGREGTEAFF.

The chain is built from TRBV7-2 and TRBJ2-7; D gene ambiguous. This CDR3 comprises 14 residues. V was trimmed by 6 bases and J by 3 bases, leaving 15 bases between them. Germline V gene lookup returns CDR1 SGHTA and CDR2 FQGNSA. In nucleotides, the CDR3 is TGTGCCAGCAGGCCCGGGCCCCGGGTCTACGAGCAGTACTTC. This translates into CASRPGPRVYEQYF.

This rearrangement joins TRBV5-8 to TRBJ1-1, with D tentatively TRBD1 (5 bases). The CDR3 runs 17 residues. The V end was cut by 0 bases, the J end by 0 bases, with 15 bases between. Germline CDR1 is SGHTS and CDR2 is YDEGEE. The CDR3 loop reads CASSLALGPTVNTEAFF. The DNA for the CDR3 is TGTGCCAGCAGCTTGGCCTTGGGGCCGACAGTGAACACTGAAGCTTTCTTT.

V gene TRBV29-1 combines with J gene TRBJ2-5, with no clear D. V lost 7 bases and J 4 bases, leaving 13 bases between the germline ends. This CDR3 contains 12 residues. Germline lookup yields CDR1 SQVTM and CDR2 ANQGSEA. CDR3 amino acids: CSAFEVGETQYF. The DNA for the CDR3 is TGCAGCGCCTTTGAGGTAGGAGAGACCCAGTACTTC.

CDR3 sequence (DNA): TGTGCCAGCAGCGGCTCAGGGGGCGTCAATTATTTTGCAGATACGCAGTATTTT. It translates to CASSGSGGVNYFADTQYF. V gene TRBV9 combines with J gene TRBJ2-3, with 8 nucleotides matching TRBD1. Germline V CDR1 and CDR2: SGDLS, YYNGEE. CDR3 length: 18 amino acids. J was trimmed by 4 bases and V by 3 bases; bases with no gene match: 16.

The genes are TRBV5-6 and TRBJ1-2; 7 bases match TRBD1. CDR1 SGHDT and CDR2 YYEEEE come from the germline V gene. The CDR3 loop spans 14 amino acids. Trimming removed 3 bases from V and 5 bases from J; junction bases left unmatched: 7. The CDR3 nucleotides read TGTGCCAGCAGCTCCAGGGGGACGGGATATGGCTACACCTTC. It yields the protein CASSSRGTGYGYTF.

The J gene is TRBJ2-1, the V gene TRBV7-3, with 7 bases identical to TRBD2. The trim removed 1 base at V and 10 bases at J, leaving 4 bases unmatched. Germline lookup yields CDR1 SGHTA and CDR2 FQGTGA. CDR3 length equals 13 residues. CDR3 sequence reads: CASSLSGGTEQFF. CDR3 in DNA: TGTGCCAGCAGCTTAAGCGGGGGAACGGAGCAGTTCTTC.

The CDR3 sequence: CASSFLGASGGAAGELFF. Written as DNA, the CDR3 is TGTGCCAGCAGCTTCCTGGGGGCTAGCGGGGGGGCCGCCGGGGAGCTGTTTTTT. The J gene is TRBJ2-2, the V gene TRBV7-6; 12 nucleotides line up with TRBD2. The germline CDR1 and CDR2 sequences are SGHVS and FNYEAQ. The V gene end was trimmed by 3 bases and the J gene end by 6 bases; junction bases not matched to a gene: 11. The CDR3 covers 18 residues. The variable domain in full, completed from reference TRBV7-6 and TRBJ2-2, reads GAGVSQSPRYKVTKRGQDVALRCDPISGHVSLYWYRQALGQGPEFLTYFNYEAQQDKSGLPNDRFSAERPEGSISTLTIQRTEQRDSAMYRCASSFLGASGGAAGELFFGEGSRLTVL.

CDR3 residues: CASSTRWRVPYNEQFF. Written as DNA, the CDR3 is TGTGCCAGCAGCACCCGGTGGAGGGTCCCCTACAATGAGCAGTTCTTC. The gene calls are TRBV5-6 and TRBJ2-1; perhaps TRBD2 as D (6 bases). V dropped 4 bases and J dropped 2 bases, with 16 bases sitting between them. Germline V lookup: CDR1 SGHDT, CDR2 YYEEEE. The CDR3 is made up of 16 amino acids. Together with reference TRBV5-6 and TRBJ2-1, the CDR3 gives the full variable domain: DAGVTQSPTHLIKTRGQQVTLRCSPKSGHDTVSWYQQALGQGPQFIFQYYEEEERQRGNFPDRFSGHQFPNYSSELNVNALLLGDSALYLCASSTRWRVPYNEQFFGPGTRLTVL.

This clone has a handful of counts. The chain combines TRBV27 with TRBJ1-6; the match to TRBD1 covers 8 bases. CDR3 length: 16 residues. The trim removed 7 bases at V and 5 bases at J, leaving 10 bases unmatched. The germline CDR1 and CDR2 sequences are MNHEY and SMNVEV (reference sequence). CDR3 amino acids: CASKPETGANNSPLHF. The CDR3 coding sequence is TGTGCCAGCAAACCAGAGACAGGGGCGAATAATTCACCCCTCCACTTT.

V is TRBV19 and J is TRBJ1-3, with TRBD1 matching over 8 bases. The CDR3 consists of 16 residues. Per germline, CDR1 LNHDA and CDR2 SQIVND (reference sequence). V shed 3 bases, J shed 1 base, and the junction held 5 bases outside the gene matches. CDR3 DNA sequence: TGTGCCAGTAGTATCTCAAGGACAGGGTCTGGAAACACCATATATTTT. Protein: CASSISRTGSGNTIYF.

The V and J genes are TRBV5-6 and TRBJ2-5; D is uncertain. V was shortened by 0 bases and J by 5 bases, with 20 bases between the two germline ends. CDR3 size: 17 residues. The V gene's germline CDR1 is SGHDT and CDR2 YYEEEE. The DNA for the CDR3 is TGTGCCAGCAGCTTGGGGGCAGGAAGCTTCGTGGTTGAGACCCAGTACTTC. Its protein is CASSLGAGSFVVETQYF.

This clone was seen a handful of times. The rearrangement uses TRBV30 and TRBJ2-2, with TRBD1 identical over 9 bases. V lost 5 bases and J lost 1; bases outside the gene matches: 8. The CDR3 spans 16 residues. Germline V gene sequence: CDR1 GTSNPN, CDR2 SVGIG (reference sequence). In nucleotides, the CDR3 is TGTGCCTGGGATCAGACAGGGGGTTTGAACACCGGGGAGCTGTTTTTT. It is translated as CAWDQTGGLNTGELFF.

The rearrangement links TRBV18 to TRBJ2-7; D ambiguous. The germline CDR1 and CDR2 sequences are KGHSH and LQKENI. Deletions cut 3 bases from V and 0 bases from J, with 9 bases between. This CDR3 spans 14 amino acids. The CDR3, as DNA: TGTGCCAGCTCACCGGGGTTAGTCTCCTACGAGCAGTACTTC. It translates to CASSPGLVSYEQYF.

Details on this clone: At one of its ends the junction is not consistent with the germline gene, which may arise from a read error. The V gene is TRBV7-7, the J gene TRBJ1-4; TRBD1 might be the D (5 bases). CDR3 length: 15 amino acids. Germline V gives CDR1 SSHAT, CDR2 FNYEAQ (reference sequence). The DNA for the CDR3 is TGTGCTAGCAGCTTAGGAACAGGTGGTAATGAAAAACTGTTTTTT. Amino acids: CASSLGTGGNEKLFF.

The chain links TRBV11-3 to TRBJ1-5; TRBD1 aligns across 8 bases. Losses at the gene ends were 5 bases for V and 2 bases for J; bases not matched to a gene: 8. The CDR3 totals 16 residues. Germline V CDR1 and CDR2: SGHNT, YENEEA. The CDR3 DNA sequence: TGTGCCAGCAGCCCCCCGGACAGGGTAGGCAATCAGCCCCAGCATTTT. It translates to CASSPPDRVGNQPQHF.

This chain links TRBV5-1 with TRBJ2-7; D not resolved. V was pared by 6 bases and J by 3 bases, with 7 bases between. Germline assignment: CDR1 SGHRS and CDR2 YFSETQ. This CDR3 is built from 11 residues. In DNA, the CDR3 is TGCGCCAGCACCCTCGGCTACGAGCAGTACTTC. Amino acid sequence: CASTLGYEQYF.

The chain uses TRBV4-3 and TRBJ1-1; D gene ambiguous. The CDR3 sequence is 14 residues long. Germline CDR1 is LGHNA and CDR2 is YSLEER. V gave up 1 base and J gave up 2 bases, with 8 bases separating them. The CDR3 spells CASSQGRYNTEAFF. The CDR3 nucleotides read TGCGCCAGCAGCCAAGGACGGTACAACACTGAAGCTTTCTTT.

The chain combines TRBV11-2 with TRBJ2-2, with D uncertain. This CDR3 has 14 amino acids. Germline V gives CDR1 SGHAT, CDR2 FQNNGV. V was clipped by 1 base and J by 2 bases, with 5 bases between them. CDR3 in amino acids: CASSLGLNTGELFF. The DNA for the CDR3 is TGTGCCAGCAGCTTAGGGCTAAACACCGGGGAGCTGTTTTTT.

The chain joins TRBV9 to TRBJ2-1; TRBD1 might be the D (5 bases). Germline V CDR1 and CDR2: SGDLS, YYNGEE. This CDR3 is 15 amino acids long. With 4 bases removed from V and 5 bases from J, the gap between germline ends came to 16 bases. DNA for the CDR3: TGTGCCAGCAGCCCGCCGTACAGGTTAAACAATGAGCAGTTCTTC. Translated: CASSPPYRLNNEQFF.

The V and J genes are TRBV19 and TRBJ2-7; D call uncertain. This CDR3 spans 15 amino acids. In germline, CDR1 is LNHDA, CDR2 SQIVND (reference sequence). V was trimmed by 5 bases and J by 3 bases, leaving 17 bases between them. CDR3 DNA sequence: TGTGCCAGTAGTCGAAGCCCAGGCCAGTACTACGAGCAGTACTTC. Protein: CASSRSPGQYYEQYF.